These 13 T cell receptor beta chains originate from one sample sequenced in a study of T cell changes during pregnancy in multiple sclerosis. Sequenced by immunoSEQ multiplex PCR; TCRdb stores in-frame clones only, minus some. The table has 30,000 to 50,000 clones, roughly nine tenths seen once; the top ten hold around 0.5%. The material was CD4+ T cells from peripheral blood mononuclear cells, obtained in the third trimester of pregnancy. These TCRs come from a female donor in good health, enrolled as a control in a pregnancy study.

The CDR3 DNA is TGTGCCACCAGCAGAGAAGCGGGAGGCCCCTACAATGAGCAGTTCTTC. Translated: CATSREAGGPYNEQFF. The rearrangement links TRBV15 to TRBJ2-1; 9 bases match TRBD2. The CDR3 contains 16 residues. Germline V CDR1 and CDR2: LNHNV, YYDKDF (reference sequence). V lost 0 bases and J lost 2; bases outside the gene matches: 2.

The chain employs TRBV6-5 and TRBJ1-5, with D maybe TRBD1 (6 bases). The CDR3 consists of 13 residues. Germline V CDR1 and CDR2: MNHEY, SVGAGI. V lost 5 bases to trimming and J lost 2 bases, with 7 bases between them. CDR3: CASSRQGNQPQHF. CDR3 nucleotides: TGTGCCAGCAGTCGACAGGGCAATCAGCCCCAGCATTTT.

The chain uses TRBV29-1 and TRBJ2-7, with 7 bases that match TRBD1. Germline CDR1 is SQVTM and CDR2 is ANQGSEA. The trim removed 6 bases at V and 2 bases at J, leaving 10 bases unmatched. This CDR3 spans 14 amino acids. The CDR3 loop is CSVATGVSTYEQYF. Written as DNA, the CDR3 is TGCAGCGTGGCAACAGGGGTTAGCACCTACGAGCAGTACTTC.

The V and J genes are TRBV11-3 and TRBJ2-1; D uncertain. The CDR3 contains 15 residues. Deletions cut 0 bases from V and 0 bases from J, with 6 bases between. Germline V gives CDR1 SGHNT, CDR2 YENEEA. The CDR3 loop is CASSLEHSSYNEQFF. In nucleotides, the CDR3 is TGTGCCAGCAGCTTAGAGCACAGCTCCTACAATGAGCAGTTCTTC.

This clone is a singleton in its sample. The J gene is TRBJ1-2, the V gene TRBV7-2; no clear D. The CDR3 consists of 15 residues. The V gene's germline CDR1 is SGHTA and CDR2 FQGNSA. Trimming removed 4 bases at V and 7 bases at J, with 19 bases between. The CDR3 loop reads CASSSQTGISLGYTF. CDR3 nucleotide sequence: TGTGCCAGCAGCTCCCAGACGGGGATCAGTCTTGGCTACACCTTC.

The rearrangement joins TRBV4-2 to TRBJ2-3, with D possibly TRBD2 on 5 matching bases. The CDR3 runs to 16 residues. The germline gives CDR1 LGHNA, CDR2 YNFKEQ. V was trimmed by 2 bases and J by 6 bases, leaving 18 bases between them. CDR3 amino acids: CASSQTTHSGGDTQYF. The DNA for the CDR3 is TGTGCCAGCAGCCAAACTACCCACAGCGGTGGCGATACGCAGTATTTT.

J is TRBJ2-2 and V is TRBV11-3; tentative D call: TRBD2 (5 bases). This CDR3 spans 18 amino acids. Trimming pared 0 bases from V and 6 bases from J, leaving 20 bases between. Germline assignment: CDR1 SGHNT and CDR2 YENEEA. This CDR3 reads CASSLDFGVEGVAGELFF. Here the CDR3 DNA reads TGTGCCAGCAGCTTAGATTTCGGGGTCGAGGGTGTTGCCGGGGAGCTGTTTTTT.

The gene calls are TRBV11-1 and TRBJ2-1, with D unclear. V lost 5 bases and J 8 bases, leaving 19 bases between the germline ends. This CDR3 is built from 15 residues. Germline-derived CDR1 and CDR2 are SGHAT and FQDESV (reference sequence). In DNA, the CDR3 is TGTGCCAGCAGCCCCCCGGGTCCCACTCAAGATGAGCAGTTCTTC. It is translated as CASSPPGPTQDEQFF.

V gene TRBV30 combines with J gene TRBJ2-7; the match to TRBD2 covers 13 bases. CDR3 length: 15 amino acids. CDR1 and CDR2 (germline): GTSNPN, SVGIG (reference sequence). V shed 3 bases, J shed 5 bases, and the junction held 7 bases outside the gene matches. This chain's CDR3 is CAWRAGLAGVDEQYF. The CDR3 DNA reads TGTGCCTGGAGGGCCGGACTAGCGGGAGTCGACGAGCAGTACTTC.

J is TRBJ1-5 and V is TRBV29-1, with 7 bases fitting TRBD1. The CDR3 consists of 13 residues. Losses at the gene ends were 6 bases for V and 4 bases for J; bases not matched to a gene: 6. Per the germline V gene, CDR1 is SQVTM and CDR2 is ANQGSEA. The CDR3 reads CSVGTAENQPQHF. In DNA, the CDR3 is TGCAGCGTGGGGACAGCCGAGAATCAGCCCCAGCATTTT. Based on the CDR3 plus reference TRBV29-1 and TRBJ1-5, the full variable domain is SAVISQKPSRDICQRGTSLTIQCQVDSQVTMMFWYRQQPGQSLTLIATANQGSEATYESGFVIDKFPISRPNLTFSTLTVSNMSPEDSSIYLCSVGTAENQPQHFGDGTRLSIL.

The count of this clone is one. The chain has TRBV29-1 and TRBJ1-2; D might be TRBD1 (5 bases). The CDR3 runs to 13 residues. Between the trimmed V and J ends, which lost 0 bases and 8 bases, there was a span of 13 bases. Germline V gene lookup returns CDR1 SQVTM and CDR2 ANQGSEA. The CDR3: CSVEEAGRAGYTF. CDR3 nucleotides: TGCAGCGTTGAAGAGGCAGGCAGGGCAGGCTACACCTTC.

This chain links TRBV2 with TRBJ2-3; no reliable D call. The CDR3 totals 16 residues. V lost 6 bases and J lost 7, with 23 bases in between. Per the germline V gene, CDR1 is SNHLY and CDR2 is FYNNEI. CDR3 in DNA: TGTGCCAGCAGCCCCCGTGTGGGCATTAGTCATAATACGCAGTATTTT. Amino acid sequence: CASSPRVGISHNTQYF.

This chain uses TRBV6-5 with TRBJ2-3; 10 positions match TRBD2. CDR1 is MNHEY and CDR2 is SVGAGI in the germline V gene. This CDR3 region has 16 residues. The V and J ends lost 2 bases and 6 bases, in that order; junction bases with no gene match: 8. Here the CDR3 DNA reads TGTGCCAGCAGTTACGGGCCAGCGGGAGGGTTGGATACGCAGTATTTT. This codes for CASSYGPAGGLDTQYF.